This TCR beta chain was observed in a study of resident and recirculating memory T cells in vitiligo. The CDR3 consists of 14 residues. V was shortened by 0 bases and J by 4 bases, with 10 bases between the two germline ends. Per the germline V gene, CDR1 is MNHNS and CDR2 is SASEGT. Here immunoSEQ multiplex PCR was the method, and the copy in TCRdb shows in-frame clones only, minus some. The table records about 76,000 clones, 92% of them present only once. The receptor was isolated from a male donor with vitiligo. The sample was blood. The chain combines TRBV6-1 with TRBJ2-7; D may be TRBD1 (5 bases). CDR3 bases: TGTGCCAGCAGTGAAGCTCTAGACAGATACGAGCAGTACTTC. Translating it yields CASSEALDRYEQYF.